One and the same sample provided the 7 T cell receptor beta chains below, sequenced in a study of cytomegalovirus exposure and HLA in healthy donors. Repertoires were generated with immunoSEQ multiplex PCR, while TCRdb's copy carries only in-frame clones and drops some. Of fewer than 150,000 clones detected, approximately 86% appear once; the ten largest clones hold roughly 4.4%. Sequenced sample: PBMCs. The origin of the receptors is a man between 18 and 35 years old in good health and CMV-seropositive.

The chain combines TRBV19 with TRBJ2-7; TRBD1 matches 9 bases. CDR3 length: 15 residues. J was trimmed by 2 bases and V by 3 bases; bases with no gene match: 5. In germline, CDR1 is LNHDA, CDR2 SQIVND (reference sequence). Written as DNA, the CDR3 is TGTGCCAGTAGTATGGGGACAGGGCCGACCTACGAGCAGTACTTC. This sequence encodes CASSMGTGPTYEQYF.

The chain couples TRBV18 to TRBJ2-3, with 8 positions matching TRBD2. This CDR3 comprises 15 residues. Germline values: CDR1 KGHSH, CDR2 LQKENI. V shed 4 bases, J shed 2 bases, and the junction held 5 bases outside the gene matches. The CDR3 sequence is CASSLLTSATDTQYF. For the CDR3, the DNA is TGTGCCAGCTCACTACTGACTAGCGCCACAGATACGCAGTATTTT.

There are a few counts of this clone. The chain couples TRBV28 to TRBJ1-5; unclear D gene. The V end was cut by 4 bases, the J end by 9 bases, with 7 bases between. This CDR3 spans 11 amino acids. Germline CDR1 is MDHEN and CDR2 is SYDVKM. CDR3 protein: CASSWPGPQHF. The CDR3 nucleotides read TGTGCCAGCAGTTGGCCGGGGCCCCAGCATTTT.

This clone occurred once. Here the CDR3 reads CASSLSVRGLGNTIYF. The CDR3 nucleotides are TGTGCCAGCAGCTTATCAGTGAGGGGACTGGGAAACACCATATATTTT. The V gene is TRBV7-2, the J gene TRBJ1-3; maybe TRBD1 (5 bases). Trimming took 2 bases from V and 4 from J, leaving 15 bases between them. Germline V gene data show CDR1 as SGHTA and CDR2 as FQGNSA. This CDR3 spans 16 amino acids.

The chain has TRBV10-3 and TRBJ1-2, with TRBD1 as a possible D gene (5 bases). This CDR3 spans 13 amino acids. From germline, CDR1 is ENHRY and CDR2 SYGVKD. The V end lost 0 bases, the J end lost 4 bases, and 6 bases lay between the germline ends. The DNA of the CDR3 is TGTGCCATCAGTGAGTCTAGGGGCTATGGCTACACCTTC. It translates to CAISESRGYGYTF.

Turning to this clone: Other DNA sequences within the sample encode an identical CDR3. This sequence joins TRBV27 and TRBJ1-1; TRBD1 is a possible D gene (6 bases). From germline, CDR1 is MNHEY and CDR2 SMNVEV (reference sequence). CDR3 length equals 13 residues. Trimming stripped 3 bases from V and 1 base from J, with 6 bases between. Here the CDR3 reads CASSLGQNTEAFF. The CDR3 DNA is TGTGCCAGCAGTTTGGGACAGAACACTGAAGCTTTCTTT.

This rearrangement joins TRBV5-1 to TRBJ2-1, with TRBD2 identical over 7 bases. CDR3 length: 13 residues. Germline V gene sequence: CDR1 SGHRS, CDR2 YFSETQ. Trimming cost V 3 bases and J 11 bases; bases outside gene matches: 8. CDR3 nucleotides: TGCGCCAGCAGCTCACCGGGACTACCCCAGCAGTTCTTC. Protein product: CASSSPGLPQQFF.